The following is a T cell receptor beta chain sequence with its context. Its target is not known. The TRB libraries of cDNA were built by UMI-labeled 5' RACE. TCRdb processed the 5' RACE reads again and assigns one entry to each CDR3 protein, with no DNA. This table holds about 150,000 distinct CDR3 sequences. The source of the sample is a study of CXCR3-negative and CXCR3-positive naive CD8 T cells. Study results and limitations: The study found more hydrophobic TRB CDR3s in CXCR3-positive naive cells than in CXCR3-negative naive cells.

The V gene's germline CDR1 is SGHRS and CDR2 YFSETQ. CDR3 length equals 15 residues. Material: naive CXCR3+ CD8+ T cells from blood. As for subset: CD45RO-CCR7+CD27+CD95- naive CD8+ T cells expressing CXCR3 (TNR3+). The chain couples TRBV5-1 to TRBJ2-3. This sequence was found in a human donor in good health. Some clones in this sample may be carry-over from other donors' samples. This CDR3 reads CASSFTYNDGDTQYF. Complete variable domain (other parts from reference TRBV5-1 and TRBJ2-3): KAGVTQTPRYLIKTRGQQVTLSCSPISGHRSVSWYQQTPGQGLQFLFEYFSETQRNKGNFPGRFSGRQFSNSRSEMNVSTLELGDSALYLCASSFTYNDGDTQYFGPGTRLTVL.